Following are 27 T cell receptor beta chains from one sample sequenced in a study of identical twins' blood T cells. TCRdb reanalysed the 5' RACE reads using MiXCR and keeps one entry per CDR3 protein. Among 300,000 to 400,000 distinct CDR3 sequences listed, about 28% were seen once. Sequenced material: PBMCs. Receptors originate from a woman aged 18 to 55 in good health.

The CDR3 protein is CASSGLGTSGEQFF. The DNA for the CDR3 is TGTGCCAGCAGCGGTCTGGGTACCTCGGGTGAGCAGTTCTTC. The chain couples TRBV11-3 to TRBJ2-1; D is unresolved. The CDR3 contains 14 residues. Germline V CDR1 and CDR2: SGHNT, YENEEA. V dropped 5 bases and J dropped 9 bases, with 17 bases sitting between them.

This clonotype came up a few times. The V call is TRBV21-1, the J call TRBJ1-1. TRBV21-1 is reported as a pseudogene. The CDR3 loop spans 14 amino acids. The CDR3 region is CASSMKGSTKGAFF. The CDR3 DNA reads as TGTGCCAGCAGCATGAAAGGTTCTACTAAAGGCGCTTTCTTT.

This clonotype was observed a few times. The chain joins TRBV7-8 to TRBJ2-3; the D gene is possibly TRBD2 (5 bases). The germline CDR1 and CDR2 sequences are SGHVS and FQNEAQ. This CDR3 contains 15 residues. V lost 5 bases and J lost 8, with 20 bases in between. The chain's CDR3 is CASSALEGVMSTQYF. The CDR3 bases are TGTGCCAGCAGCGCCCTTGAGGGCGTCATGAGTACGCAGTATTTT.

V is TRBV10-3 and J is TRBJ2-1; TRBD2 is a possible D gene (5 bases). The CDR3 is made up of 18 amino acids. Trimming took 0 bases from V and 1 from J, leaving 16 bases between them. CDR1 is ENHRY and CDR2 is SYGVKD in the germline V gene. CDR3 nucleotides: TGTGCCATCAGTGAGTCCCGCGGTGGGGAGTTGTCCTACAATGAGCAGTTCTTC. This sequence encodes CAISESRGGELSYNEQFF.

Only a few counts were recorded for this clonotype. The chain links TRBV10-3 to TRBJ1-5; no clear D gene. V was pared by 6 bases and J by 7 bases, with 10 bases between. In germline, CDR1 is ENHRY, CDR2 SYGVKD. This CDR3 region has 12 residues. The CDR3 here is CAIREGGQPQHF. CDR3 bases: TGTGCCATCAGGGAGGGTGGGCAGCCCCAGCATTTT.

This clonotype was recorded only once. J is TRBJ2-5 and V is TRBV20-1; 9 bases are shared with TRBD1. The V gene end was trimmed by 4 bases and the J gene end by 4 bases; junction bases not matched to a gene: 4. The CDR3 covers 13 residues. CDR1 and CDR2 (germline): DFQATT, SNEGSKA (reference sequence). The CDR3 here is CSANRGRRETQYF. The DNA for the CDR3 is TGCAGTGCTAACAGGGGGCGGCGAGAGACCCAGTACTTC.

Comments on this clonotype: Sequence at one end of the junction differs from germline and may be a read error. The V call is TRBV10-3, the J call TRBJ1-2; D uncertain. The CDR3 sequence is 12 residues long. Germline V gives CDR1 ENHRY, CDR2 SYGVKD. Written as DNA, the CDR3 is TGTGCCATCAACCTCGACGGCTATGGCCACACCTTC. This sequence encodes CAINLDGYGHTF.

The table lists this clonotype with a few counts. The chain links TRBV20-1 to TRBJ2-2, with no clear D. Per germline, CDR1 DFQATT and CDR2 SNEGSKA (reference sequence). Trimming removed 1 base at V and 6 bases at J, with 9 bases between. The CDR3 runs 13 residues. The CDR3 DNA reads TGCAGTGCTAGAGTAGGGCCCGCCGGGGAGCTGTTTTTT. Protein sequence: CSARVGPAGELFF.

The sample holds a few counts of this clonotype. The chain combines TRBV20-1 with TRBJ1-1; no reliable D call. Germline V gene sequence: CDR1 DFQATT, CDR2 SNEGSKA (reference sequence). The CDR3 length is 10 residues. Trimming stripped 3 bases from V and 8 bases from J, with 7 bases between. The CDR3: CSASRTEAFF. CDR3 nucleotide sequence: TGCAGTGCTAGCCGTACCGAAGCTTTCTTT.

The sample holds many counts of this clonotype. The chain couples TRBV14 to TRBJ1-2; a weak D match, TRBD1 (5 bases). There are 15 residues in the CDR3. Germline V lookup: CDR1 SGHDN, CDR2 FVKESK. Trimming pared 4 bases from V and 4 bases from J, leaving 16 bases between. The CDR3 region is CASSRVGDPTYGYTF. Written as DNA, the CDR3 is TGTGCCAGCAGCCGGGTGGGGGATCCCACCTATGGCTACACCTTC.

This clonotype was picked up a small number of times. The gene calls are TRBV7-9 and TRBJ2-3; no clear D. The V and J ends lost 5 bases and 6 bases respectively, with 9 bases between them. This CDR3 region has 12 residues. The germline gives CDR1 SEHNR, CDR2 FQNEAQ (reference sequence). Written as DNA, the CDR3 is TGTGCCAGCAGCCAACTTTACGATACGCAGTATTTT. Protein sequence: CASSQLYDTQYF.

The rearrangement links TRBV11-2 to TRBJ2-3; 8 positions match TRBD2. Germline-derived CDR1 and CDR2 are SGHAT and FQNNGV. The CDR3 contains 15 residues. The J segment lost 3 bases and the V segment lost 5 bases, leaving 7 bases of the junction unmatched. The CDR3 protein is CASSRSGGRTDTQYF. CDR3 DNA sequence: TGTGCCAGCAGCCGAAGCGGCGGGAGGACAGATACGCAGTATTTT.

The chain employs TRBV10-3 and TRBJ1-1; D is uncertain. V lost 4 bases and J lost 8, with 11 bases in between. The CDR3 contains 12 residues. CDR1 is ENHRY, CDR2 SYGVKD, per germline. This CDR3 reads CAISVGWGEAFF. The CDR3, as DNA: TGTGCCATCAGTGTTGGATGGGGAGAAGCTTTCTTT.

V and J are TRBV7-9 and TRBJ1-1; TRBD1 aligns across 7 bases. The CDR3 length is 14 residues. Trimming removed 8 bases from V and 1 base from J; junction bases left unmatched: 7. CDR1 is SEHNR, CDR2 FQNEAQ, per germline (reference sequence). CDR3: CASYRTGQNTEAFF. CDR3 in DNA: TGTGCCAGCTATCGGACAGGACAGAACACTGAAGCTTTCTTT.

This clonotype was observed a single time. CDR3 sequence reads: CASSRTSLNEQFF. As DNA, the CDR3 is TGTGCCAGCAGTAGGACTAGCCTCAATGAGCAGTTCTTC. V and J are TRBV7-2 and TRBJ2-1; 8 positions match TRBD2. V dropped 6 bases and J dropped 6; count of bases not matched to a gene: 4. Germline V gene data show CDR1 as SGHTA and CDR2 as FQGNSA. This CDR3 region has 13 residues.

The gene calls are TRBV10-3 and TRBJ1-5; D might be TRBD1 (5 bases). The V end was cut by 8 bases, the J end by 4 bases, with 18 bases between. Germline lookup yields CDR1 ENHRY and CDR2 SYGVKD. The CDR3 consists of 15 residues. The CDR3 region is CAISRTGASNQPQHF. CDR3 bases: TGTGCCATCTCCCGAACCGGGGCATCAAATCAGCCCCAGCATTTT.

Remarks on this clonotype: At one of its ends the junction is not consistent with the germline gene, which may arise from a read error. The chain combines TRBV20-1 with TRBJ2-5, with TRBD1 matching over 7 bases. Germline lookup yields CDR1 DFQATT and CDR2 SNEGSKA (reference sequence). The CDR3 is made up of 13 amino acids. This chain's CDR3 is CTARDSDQETQYF. The CDR3 coding sequence is TGCACTGCTCGGGACAGTGACCAAGAGACCCAGTACTTC.

This clonotype occurred many times. The chain is built from TRBV5-1 and TRBJ1-1; 8 bases agree with TRBD1. The J segment lost 1 base and the V segment lost 4 bases, leaving 9 bases of the junction unmatched. The CDR3 totals 16 residues. The germline CDR1 and CDR2 sequences are SGHRS and YFSETQ. CDR3 sequence: CASSLGTGAPNTEAFF. The CDR3 DNA reads as TGCGCCAGCAGCCTTGGGACAGGAGCTCCGAACACTGAAGCTTTCTTT.

The CDR3 DNA is TGTGCCAGCAGTCCGGGACAGGGAAGTGGAGTGATACGAGGGCAGTACTTC. Translation: CASSPGQGSGVIRGQYF. The genes are TRBV27 and TRBJ2-7; 9 bases agree with TRBD1. J was trimmed by 9 bases and V by 5 bases; bases with no gene match: 20. Germline V gene data show CDR1 as MNHEY and CDR2 as SMNVEV (reference sequence). There are 17 residues in the CDR3.

Only one count was recorded for this clonotype. A much larger clone differs by one base, so this may be a read error. The rearrangement links TRBV29-1 to TRBJ2-3, with D tentatively TRBD1 or TRBD2 (5 bases each). Trimming cost V 5 bases and J 0 bases, with 18 bases left between them. CDR1 and CDR2 from the germline V gene are SQVTM and ANQGSEA. The CDR3 extends over 16 amino acids. The chain's CDR3 is CSVSDPGRTSTDTQYF. DNA for the CDR3: TGCAGCGTTTCCGATCCGGGACGCACTAGCACAGATACGCAGTATTTT.

Only a few counts were recorded for this clonotype. V gene TRBV20-1 combines with J gene TRBJ1-2; no firm D call. From germline, CDR1 is DFQATT and CDR2 SNEGSKA (reference sequence). The V end was cut by 6 bases, the J end by 6 bases, with 11 bases between. CDR3 size: 11 residues. In nucleotides, the CDR3 is TGCAGTGCCATTCGGCAGGATGGCTACACCTTC. This translates into CSAIRQDGYTF.

The rearrangement links TRBV20-1 to TRBJ1-2, with TRBD1 identical over 11 bases. Unmatched junction bases numbered 6, after V lost 0 bases and J lost 6 bases. CDR3 length: 15 residues. Looked up from germline, CDR1 is DFQATT and CDR2 is SNEGSKA (reference sequence). CDR3 bases: TGCAGTGCTAGAGACCGGGACAGGGGGTTGGATGGCTACACCTTC. Encoded protein: CSARDRDRGLDGYTF.

As regards this clonotype: Relative to the germline gene, one junction end is altered; a read error may explain this. The chain joins TRBV20-1 to TRBJ1-3; a weak D match, TRBD1 (5 bases). Germline V gene data show CDR1 as DFQATT and CDR2 as SNEGSKA (reference sequence). This CDR3 has 16 residues. The CDR3: CSARDGWETVGNTMYF. DNA of the CDR3: TGCAGTGCTAGAGATGGATGGGAGACAGTTGGAAACACCATGTATTTT.

Only a few counts were recorded for this clonotype. V usage is TRBV3-1 and J usage is TRBJ2-7; TRBD2 matches 7 bases. Trimming at V came to 1 base and at J to 2 bases, leaving 5 bases not matched to a gene. CDR1 is LGHDT, CDR2 YNNKEL, per germline (reference sequence). The CDR3 is 15 residues long. The CDR3 loop is CASSQAQRGTYEQYF. In DNA, the CDR3 is TGTGCCAGCAGCCAAGCCCAGCGGGGTACCTACGAGCAGTACTTC.

This clonotype was observed many times. This chain joins TRBV30 and TRBJ2-3; D unclear. Germline V gives CDR1 GTSNPN, CDR2 SVGIG (reference sequence). The CDR3 is 12 residues long. The V and J ends lost 1 base and 6 bases respectively, with 8 bases between them. The chain's CDR3 is CAWSGSADTQYF. CDR3 sequence (DNA): TGTGCCTGGAGTGGGTCAGCGGATACGCAGTATTTT.

This clonotype was detected ten times or more. The chain carries TRBV14 and TRBJ2-1, with 10 bases that match TRBD2. The CDR3 covers 15 residues. The germline V gene encodes CDR1 SGHDN and CDR2 FVKESK. The ends lost 3 bases at V and 5 bases at J; junction bases unmatched: 4. The CDR3 is CASSHSGRINNEQFF. The CDR3 DNA follows: TGTGCCAGCAGCCATAGCGGGAGGATAAACAATGAGCAGTTCTTC.

This clonotype was seen only a few times. Compared with germline, one end of the junction differs, possibly owing to a read error. The chain carries TRBV6-6 and TRBJ2-5; no firm D call. The CDR3 spans 11 residues. CDR1 is MNHNY and CDR2 is SVGAGI in the germline V gene (reference sequence). The chain's CDR3 is CACSRRETQYF. The DNA for the CDR3 is TGTGCCTGCAGCCGCCGGGAGACCCAGTACTTC.